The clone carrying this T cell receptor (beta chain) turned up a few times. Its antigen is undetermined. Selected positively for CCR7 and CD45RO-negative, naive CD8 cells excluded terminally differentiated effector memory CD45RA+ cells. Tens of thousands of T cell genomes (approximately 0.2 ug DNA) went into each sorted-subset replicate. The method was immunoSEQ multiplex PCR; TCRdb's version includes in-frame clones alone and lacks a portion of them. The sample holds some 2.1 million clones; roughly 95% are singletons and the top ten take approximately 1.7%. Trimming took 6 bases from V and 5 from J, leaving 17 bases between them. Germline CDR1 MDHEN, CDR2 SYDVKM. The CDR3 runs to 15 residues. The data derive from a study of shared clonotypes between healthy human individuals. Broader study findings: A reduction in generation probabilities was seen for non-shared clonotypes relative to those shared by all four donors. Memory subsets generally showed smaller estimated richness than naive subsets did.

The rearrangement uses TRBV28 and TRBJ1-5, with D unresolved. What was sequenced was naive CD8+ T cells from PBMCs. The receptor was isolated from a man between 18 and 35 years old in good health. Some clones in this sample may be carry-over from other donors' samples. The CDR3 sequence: CASSPEGTGDQPQHF. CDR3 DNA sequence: TGTGCCAGCAGCCCCGAGGGCACTGGGGATCAGCCCCAGCATTTT.